The 22 T cell receptor beta chains below all came from one sample that was sequenced in a study of CD8+ T cells in alopecia areata. RNA extraction was followed by reverse transcription into cDNA, which acted as the sequencing template. Produced via immunoSEQ multiplex PCR; TCRdb's table is partial and in-frame only. The data hold hundreds of thousands of clones, with around 66% observed a single time. Treatment meaning: oral pan-JAK inhibitor, 5-10 mg twice daily. The sample in question was CD4+ T cells sorted from blood, obtained at approximately week 42, from a patient treated with tofacitinib. The receptors shown here come from a human donor with alopecia areata.

This clone was detected once. The gene calls are TRBV5-1 and TRBJ1-6, with D hard to call. V was trimmed by 5 bases and J by 5 bases, leaving 5 bases between them. The CDR3 contains 12 residues. Per the germline V gene, CDR1 is SGHRS and CDR2 is YFSETQ. CDR3 loop: CASRQNNSPLHF. CDR3 nucleotide sequence: TGCGCCAGCAGGCAGAATAATTCACCCCTCCACTTT.

This clone was found a few times. This chain links TRBV29-1 with TRBJ1-1; D remains ambiguous. The germline V gene encodes CDR1 SQVTM and CDR2 ANQGSEA. CDR3 length: 10 residues. V was trimmed by 7 bases and J by 0 bases, leaving 3 bases between them. The CDR3: CSGMNTEAFF. CDR3 DNA sequence: TGCAGCGGCATGAACACTGAAGCTTTCTTT.

The V call is TRBV7-9, the J call TRBJ1-2; D unclear. Germline V CDR1 and CDR2: SEHNR, FQNEAQ (reference sequence). CDR3 size: 13 residues. The V gene lost 1 base and the J gene lost 4 bases, with 7 bases spanning the gap. The CDR3 bases are TGTGCCAGCAGCTTAGGAGGCAGCTATGGCTACACCTTC. Translation gives CASSLGGSYGYTF.

This chain uses TRBV29-1 with TRBJ2-3; unclear D gene. The CDR3 spans 15 residues. CDR1 is SQVTM, CDR2 ANQGSEA, per germline. The V end lost 5 bases, the J end lost 2 bases, and 17 bases lay between the germline ends. CDR3 sequence: CSVLTILTSTDTQYF. For the CDR3, the DNA is TGCAGCGTTCTTACTATACTGACCTCCACAGATACGCAGTATTTT.

The CDR3 spells CASSLRSSGGNQETQYF. CDR3 sequence (DNA): TGTGCCAGCAGTTTAAGGTCTAGCGGGGGAAACCAAGAGACCCAGTACTTC. V and J are TRBV27 and TRBJ2-5, with TRBD2 matching over 10 bases. The CDR3 is made up of 17 amino acids. V was clipped by 2 bases and J by 0 bases; unmatched bases: 6. Germline V gives CDR1 MNHEY, CDR2 SMNVEV (reference sequence).

The chain combines TRBV28 with TRBJ2-1, with 8 nucleotides matching TRBD1. In germline, CDR1 is MDHEN, CDR2 SYDVKM. V gave up 6 bases and J gave up 7 bases; unmatched junction bases: 20. CDR3 length: 18 amino acids. In nucleotides, the CDR3 is TGTGCCAGCAGAAAACTTCTTTCAGGGGGCGCATTGACTAATGAGCAGTTCTTC. Translation: CASRKLLSGGALTNEQFF.

This clone has just a few counts. The rearrangement links TRBV29-1 to TRBJ2-3; 7 nucleotides match TRBD1. Germline CDR1 is SQVTM and CDR2 is ANQGSEA. The CDR3 loop spans 13 amino acids. The V segment lost 6 bases and the J segment 3 bases; nucleotides outside the gene matches: 6. The CDR3 spells CSVGQRITDTQYF. The CDR3 DNA reads TGCAGCGTGGGACAGCGAATAACAGATACGCAGTATTTT.

This clone came up once. The J gene is TRBJ2-2, the V gene TRBV2; D ambiguous. The CDR3 consists of 12 residues. V was cut by 5 bases and J by 8 bases, with 9 bases left in between. Per germline, CDR1 SNHLY and CDR2 FYNNEI. Here the CDR3 reads CASSIGIGELFF. In DNA, the CDR3 is TGTGCCAGCAGTATTGGTATAGGGGAGCTGTTTTTT.

In this sample, this clone turned up a few times. The gene calls are TRBV6-5 and TRBJ1-6; 9 bases agree with TRBD1. Germline values: CDR1 MNHEY, CDR2 SVGAGI. With 7 bases clipped from V and 7 bases from J, the junction kept 5 bases outside the gene matches. The CDR3 spans 14 residues. As DNA, the CDR3 is TGTGCCAGCAACTATGGGACAGGGAATTCACCCCTCCACTTT. Its translation is CASNYGTGNSPLHF.

V is TRBV7-9 and J is TRBJ1-5, with a tentative D call TRBD1 (6 bases). Trimming removed 5 bases from V and 3 bases from J, with 11 bases in between. CDR1 and CDR2 (germline): SEHNR, FQNEAQ (reference sequence). There are 14 residues in the CDR3. CDR3 sequence reads: CASSQGQLNQPQHF. CDR3 DNA: TGTGCCAGCAGCCAAGGACAGCTCAATCAGCCCCAGCATTTT.

V usage is TRBV10-3 and J usage is TRBJ2-7, with TRBD1 matching 7 bases. The germline V gene has CDR1 ENHRY and CDR2 SYGVKD. V lost 6 bases, J lost 2 bases, and 7 bases stayed unmatched. This CDR3 is 14 amino acids long. The DNA for the CDR3 is TGTGCCATCAGCAAAACAGGGGACCCCTACGAGCAGTACTTC. Protein sequence: CAISKTGDPYEQYF.

This clone was picked up a small number of times. V gene TRBV29-1 combines with J gene TRBJ2-1; TRBD2 agrees at 9 bases. Germline V gene sequence: CDR1 SQVTM, CDR2 ANQGSEA. With V trimmed by 7 bases and J by 6 bases, 10 bases remained unmatched. The CDR3 runs to 14 residues. CDR3 residues: CSAGAGGGGNEQFF. The CDR3 region has the DNA TGCAGCGCAGGAGCGGGGGGAGGGGGCAATGAGCAGTTCTTC.

This chain connects TRBV7-9 to TRBJ2-3; D call uncertain. Germline V gene data show CDR1 as SEHNR and CDR2 as FQNEAQ (reference sequence). Between the trimmed V and J ends, which lost 2 bases and 2 bases, there was a span of 8 bases. The length of the CDR3 is 14 residues. The CDR3 spells CASSLIKNTDTQYF. CDR3 DNA sequence: TGTGCCAGCAGCTTAATTAAGAACACAGATACGCAGTATTTT. Combining the CDR3 with reference TRBV7-9 and TRBJ2-3 gives the whole variable domain DTGVSQNPRHKITKRGQNVTFRCDPISEHNRLYWYRQTLGQGPEFLTYFQNEAQLEKSRLLSDRFSAERPKGSFSTLEIQRTEQGDSAMYLCASSLIKNTDTQYFGPGTRLTVL.

J is TRBJ1-2 and V is TRBV29-1; D ambiguous. Trimming cost V 7 bases and J 4 bases, with 13 bases left between them. This CDR3 has 12 amino acids. Germline CDR1 is SQVTM and CDR2 is ANQGSEA. DNA for the CDR3: TGCAGCGGAATAGCAGGAGTCTATGGCTACACCTTC. Translation: CSGIAGVYGYTF.

V usage is TRBV30 and J usage is TRBJ2-5; D is unclear. CDR3 length: 14 amino acids. Germline CDR1 GTSNPN, CDR2 SVGIG (reference sequence). V shed 0 bases and J shed 1 base, with 9 bases lying between them. The CDR3 spells CAWSVGKLQETQYF. CDR3 nucleotide sequence: TGTGCCTGGAGTGTAGGGAAACTCCAAGAGACCCAGTACTTC.

This chain uses TRBV4-3 with TRBJ2-1; TRBD1 aligns across 8 bases. V shed 5 bases and J 9 bases; nucleotides not matched to a gene: 12. The V gene's germline CDR1 is LGHNA and CDR2 YSLEER. CDR3 length: 15 residues. The CDR3 coding sequence is TGCGCCAGCAGCTCGGCAGGGGGCGGTATCGGTGAGCAGTTCTTC. Amino acid sequence: CASSSAGGGIGEQFF.

This chain links TRBV10-3 with TRBJ2-3, with D possibly being TRBD1 or TRBD2 (6 bases each). The CDR3 contains 13 residues. The germline gives CDR1 ENHRY, CDR2 SYGVKD. The V gene lost 6 bases and the J gene lost 2 bases, with 9 bases spanning the gap. The CDR3 DNA follows: TGTGCCATCAGCCGGGGGCTCACAGATACGCAGTATTTT. As protein: CAISRGLTDTQYF.

Written as DNA, the CDR3 is TGTGCCAGCAGGGGGAGCGGCACAGATACGCAGTATTTT. Translating it yields CASRGSGTDTQYF. This rearrangement joins TRBV7-2 to TRBJ2-3, with D perhaps matching TRBD2 (5 bases). This CDR3 is built from 13 residues. Germline V gives CDR1 SGHTA, CDR2 FQGNSA. V lost 6 bases and J 1 base, leaving 8 bases between the germline ends.

The rearrangement links TRBV7-2 to TRBJ1-2, with D possibly TRBD1 on 5 matching bases. V lost 2 bases and J lost 4, with 14 bases in between. The germline V gene encodes CDR1 SGHTA and CDR2 FQGNSA. The CDR3 extends over 15 amino acids. CDR3: CASSLKPMGLYGYTF. CDR3 DNA: TGTGCCAGCAGCTTAAAACCGATGGGGCTCTATGGCTACACCTTC.

V gene TRBV29-1 combines with J gene TRBJ1-5; 9 bases match TRBD1. The CDR3 sequence is 12 residues long. J was trimmed by 4 bases and V by 7 bases; bases with no gene match: 2. Germline CDR1 SQVTM, CDR2 ANQGSEA. Here the CDR3 reads CSAGQGNQPQHF. The CDR3 DNA sequence: TGCAGCGCCGGACAGGGGAATCAGCCCCAGCATTTT.

This chain connects TRBV6-5 to TRBJ1-5; TRBD1 aligns across 7 bases. Per germline, CDR1 MNHEY and CDR2 SVGAGI. With 4 bases clipped from V and 6 bases from J, the junction kept 3 bases outside the gene matches. This CDR3 spans 13 amino acids. CDR3 in amino acids: CASSLAGGQPQHF. The CDR3 bases are TGTGCCAGCAGTTTGGCAGGGGGTCAGCCCCAGCATTTT.

The chain carries TRBV2 and TRBJ1-1; D is unresolved. This CDR3 is built from 12 residues. V was clipped by 6 bases and J by 1 base, with 6 bases between them. CDR1 SNHLY and CDR2 FYNNEI come from the germline V gene. The CDR3 spells CASRERNTEAFF. Written as DNA, the CDR3 is TGTGCCAGCAGAGAGAGGAACACTGAAGCTTTCTTT.